The rows below give T cell receptor beta chains drawn from one sample of a study of shared clonotypes between healthy human individuals. Libraries were prepared by immunoSEQ multiplex PCR; TCRdb keeps only in-frame clonotypes and omits some of them. The profile shows approximately 530,000 clones, roughly 95% of them singletons. The sequenced material came from naive CD4+ T cells sorted from blood. These receptors were taken from a woman in her thirties in good health. Each CDR3 is given with its conserved first and last residue. A D gene is named only where the DNA matches it firmly. Clone size is shown for a subset of rows, as once, few, many or a class of expanded clone.

J gene | clone size | D gene | V gene | CDR3 protein | CDR3 DNA
TRBJ2-7 | - | - | TRBV5-1 | CASSLWAAGEQYF | TGCGCCAGCAGCTTGTGGGCAGCAGGCGAGCAGTACTTC
TRBJ2-7 | - | - | TRBV18 | CASSPLAPSTYEQYF | TGTGCCAGCTCACCTCTGGCCCCATCAACCTACGAGCAGTACTTC
TRBJ1-1 | - | TRBD1 | TRBV5-8 | CASSFTGGGLGTEAFF | TGTGCCAGCAGCTTTACAGGGGGCGGATTGGGGACTGAAGCTTTCTTT
TRBJ2-7 | - | - | TRBV5-1 | CASSYTPRDEQYF | TGCGCCAGCAGCTACACCCCCCGGGACGAGCAGTACTTC
TRBJ2-5 | - | - | TRBV27 | CASSFRETQYF | TGTGCCAGCAGTTTTCGAGAGACCCAGTACTTC
TRBJ1-2 | - | TRBD1 | TRBV10-3 | CANGQGSSGYTF | TGTGCCAACGGACAGGGATCGAGTGGCTACACCTTC
TRBJ2-5 | - | TRBD1 | TRBV7-2 | CASSWQTGSETQYF | TGTGCCAGCAGCTGGCAGACAGGGTCAGAGACCCAGTACTTC
TRBJ2-3 | - | - | TRBV4-1 | CASSQEPGPGGTDTQYF | TGCGCCAGCAGCCAAGAGCCAGGCCCTGGAGGCACAGATACGCAGTATTTT
TRBJ2-7 | - | - | TRBV6-5 | CASSRLPGPNEQYF | TGTGCCAGCAGTCGACTTCCGGGGCCTAACGAGCAGTACTTC
TRBJ2-7 | - | TRBD1 | TRBV19 | CASSIAGGEGYEQYF | TGTGCCAGTAGTATCGCAGGGGGCGAGGGGTACGAGCAGTACTTC
TRBJ2-4 | - | - | TRBV30 | CAWTQEARLKGKNIQYF | TGTGCCTGGACCCAAGAAGCACGATTAAAAGGCAAAAACATTCAGTACTTC
TRBJ1-1 | - | - | TRBV28 | CASSYKPYEAFF | TGTGCCAGCAGTTATAAACCCTATGAAGCTTTCTTT
TRBJ2-4 | - | TRBD1 | TRBV19 | CASTGQGAKNIQYF | TGTGCCAGTACCGGACAGGGGGCCAAAAACATTCAGTACTTC
TRBJ1-3 | - | - | TRBV28 | CASSLDPSGNTIYF | TGTGCCAGCAGTTTAGATCCCTCTGGAAACACCATATATTTT
TRBJ2-5 | - | TRBD2 | TRBV11-2 | CASSFRLAGSETQYF | TGTGCCAGCAGCTTTCGACTAGCGGGATCAGAGACCCAGTACTTC
TRBJ2-1 | - | TRBD1 | TRBV5-1 | CASSPGTGVYNEQFF | TGCGCCAGCAGCCCCGGGACAGGGGTTTACAATGAGCAGTTCTTC
TRBJ2-7 | - | TRBD2 | TRBV7-9 | CASSPLLTVAGGSEEQYF | TGTGCCAGCAGCCCCTTACTAACGGTAGCGGGAGGATCGGAAGAGCAGTACTTC
TRBJ2-5 | once | - | TRBV27 | CASSLVGPGTQYF | TGTGCCAGCAGTTTGGTTGGGCCGGGGACCCAGTACTTC
TRBJ2-7 | - | - | TRBV7-2 | CASSSSGAIGEQYF | TGTGCCAGCAGCAGTTCCGGGGCTATCGGCGAGCAGTACTTC
TRBJ1-5 | once | TRBD1 | TRBV6-6 | CASSYSGTDNQPQHF | TGTGCCAGCAGTTACTCCGGGACAGATAATCAGCCCCAGCATTTT
TRBJ2-7 | - | - | TRBV15 | CATSREFSYEQYF | TGTGCCACCAGCAGAGAATTCTCCTACGAGCAGTACTTC
TRBJ2-3 | - | TRBD2 | TRBV27 | CASSPPEGREGGRLGDTQYF | TGTGCCAGCAGCCCCCCGGAGGGGCGGGAGGGCGGGAGACTAGGAGATACGCAGTATTTT
TRBJ1-1 | - | TRBD1 | TRBV4-2 | CASSQDLGTGNTEAFF | TGTGCCAGCAGCCAAGATCTCGGGACAGGGAACACTGAAGCTTTCTTT
TRBJ2-7 | once | - | TRBV27 | CASSPSRVVGGEQYF | TGTGCCAGCAGTCCCTCCCGCGTCGTGGGAGGCGAGCAGTACTTC
TRBJ2-7 | - | TRBD2 | TRBV19 | CASSVVAGALYEQYF | TGTGCCAGTAGTGTCGTAGCGGGAGCCCTCTACGAGCAGTACTTC
TRBJ1-1 | - | TRBD1 | TRBV19 | CASSEQSGGSTEAFF | TGTGCCAGTAGTGAACAGTCAGGGGGCTCAACTGAAGCTTTCTTT
TRBJ2-1 | - | TRBD2 | TRBV28 | CASSEGTSRWYNEQFF | TGTGCCAGCAGTGAGGGGACTAGCCGTTGGTACAATGAGCAGTTCTTC
TRBJ2-5 | - | TRBD1 | TRBV28 | CASSFFGQAEAQYF | TGTGCCAGCAGTTTTTTTGGACAGGCCGAGGCCCAGTACTTC
TRBJ1-4 | - | - | TRBV4-2 | CASSARGFNEKLFF | TGTGCCAGCAGCGCCAGAGGGTTTAATGAAAAACTGTTTTTT
TRBJ2-2 | - | - | TRBV2 | CASSDSGAGELFF | TGTGCCAGCAGTGATTCGGGGGCCGGGGAGCTGTTTTTT
TRBJ1-1 | - | - | TRBV7-9 | CASSFRVGMNTEAFF | TGTGCCAGCAGCTTTAGGGTAGGCATGAACACTGAAGCTTTCTTT
TRBJ1-2 | - | TRBD1 | TRBV5-1 | CASSDPRQGNYGYTF | TGCGCCAGCAGCGACCCTCGACAGGGGAACTATGGCTACACCTTC
TRBJ1-1 | - | - | TRBV11-2 | CASSLGQPSTEAFF | TGTGCCAGCAGCTTAGGGCAGCCCAGCACTGAAGCTTTCTTT
TRBJ2-7 | - | - | TRBV5-1 | CASSSIGTGSYEQYF | TGCGCCAGCAGCTCCATCGGGACTGGTTCCTACGAGCAGTACTTC
TRBJ2-1 | - | TRBD1 | TRBV27 | CASSRGFSYNEQFF | TGTGCCAGCAGCAGGGGGTTCTCCTACAATGAGCAGTTCTTC
TRBJ2-7 | - | TRBD2 | TRBV6-1 | CATSPGLVSEQYF | TGTGCCACCTCTCCGGGACTAGTGAGCGAGCAGTACTTC
TRBJ1-2 | - | TRBD1 | TRBV2 | CASNRDSKIYTF | TGTGCCAGCAACCGGGACAGTAAGATCTACACCTTC
TRBJ2-7 | few | - | TRBV20-1 | CSARRSVEQYF | TGCAGTGCTCGGAGGTCGGTTGAGCAGTACTTC
TRBJ2-7 | - | TRBD2 | TRBV5-5 | CASSPIAGATYEQYF | TGTGCCAGCAGCCCAATAGCGGGAGCGACCTACGAGCAGTACTTC
TRBJ1-1 | - | - | TRBV18 | CASSSYRGNTEAFF | TGTGCCAGCTCATCATATAGAGGGAACACTGAAGCTTTCTTT
TRBJ2-7 | - | TRBD1 | TRBV28 | CASSLDRAYEQYF | TGTGCCAGCAGTTTAGACAGGGCCTACGAGCAGTACTTC